This entry describes one T cell receptor (beta chain). The record originates from a study of blood T cell repertoires in COVID-19. Sequencing used immunoSEQ multiplex PCR; TCRdb keeps in-frame clones, though not all of them. Of approximately 93,000 clones listed, 70% to 90% are singletons. V lost 6 bases and J lost 0; bases outside the gene matches: 8. This CDR3 region has 15 residues. Germline-derived CDR1 and CDR2 are MNHEY and SVGAGI. The receptor was isolated from a man in his fifties with COVID-19, enrolled during active disease. Sequences were obtained from peripheral blood. The chain joins TRBV6-5 to TRBJ2-7, with 7 bases fitting TRBD1. DNA of the CDR3: TGTGCCAGCAGCCCGACAGGGTCAAGCTCCTACGAGCAGTACTTC. Translated, it gives CASSPTGSSSYEQYF.